Below are 9 T cell receptor beta chains sequenced from a single sample in a study of blood T cells in healthy people across ages. Next came a second PCR, run for roughly 6 to 11 cycles, which used a sample-barcoded 5' primer along with a J-beta primer mix. TCRdb re-derived calls from the 5' RACE reads in MiXCR, one entry per CDR3 protein. Among 1.8 million or so distinct CDR3 sequences listed, about 39% were seen once. The sequenced sample was blood. These receptors all stem from a human donor in good health.

CDR3 sequence: CASMRLYSDGDEQFF. CDR3 DNA sequence: TGTGCCAGTATGCGACTATACAGTGATGGGGATGAGCAGTTCTTC. V usage is TRBV19 and J usage is TRBJ2-1, with D tentatively TRBD2 (5 bases). Germline V gene data show CDR1 as LNHDA and CDR2 as SQIVND (reference sequence). V dropped 7 bases and J dropped 8 bases, with 21 bases sitting between them. This CDR3 contains 15 residues.

This clonotype was counted only a few times. The V call is TRBV4-1, the J call TRBJ1-1, with D possibly TRBD1 on 5 matching bases. V was clipped by 0 bases and J by 3 bases, with 17 bases between them. Per germline, CDR1 MGHRA and CDR2 YSYEKL. The CDR3 consists of 17 residues. CDR3 in amino acids: CASSQEWVRQYDTEAFF. CDR3 DNA: TGCGCCAGCAGCCAAGAGTGGGTTCGACAGTATGACACTGAAGCTTTCTTT.

On this clonotype itself: An end of the junction differs from the germline gene, which may be a read error. The chain recombines TRBV7-9 with TRBJ2-5; D is perhaps TRBD1 (5 bases). Germline CDR1 reads SEHNR; CDR2 reads FQNEAQ (reference sequence). This CDR3 spans 15 amino acids. CDR3 sequence (DNA): TGTGCCGGCAGCTTAGGCGACAGCTCCCAAGAGACCCAGTACTTC. Translation gives CAGSLGDSSQETQYF.

The chain joins TRBV29-1 to TRBJ2-1; 7 bases line up with TRBD1. Germline loops: CDR1 SQVTM, CDR2 ANQGSEA. V dropped 6 bases and J dropped 3; count of bases not matched to a gene: 8. The CDR3 runs to 14 residues. CDR3 in amino acids: CSVSAAGGYNEQFF. As DNA, the CDR3 is TGCAGCGTAAGCGCGGCAGGGGGCTACAATGAGCAGTTCTTC.

This clonotype has more than one count but fewer than ten. The chain combines TRBV3-1 with TRBJ1-1, with D hard to call. Germline lookup yields CDR1 LGHDT and CDR2 YNNKEL (reference sequence). V was trimmed by 2 bases and J by 3 bases, leaving 4 bases between them. CDR3 length: 12 residues. This CDR3 reads CASSQYDTEAFF. DNA of the CDR3: TGTGCCAGCAGCCAATACGACACTGAAGCTTTCTTT.

This rearrangement joins TRBV10-3 to TRBJ1-2; no definite D call. V lost 4 bases, J lost 8 bases, and 14 bases lay in between. The CDR3 has 13 residues. Germline-derived CDR1 and CDR2 are ENHRY and SYGVKD. The DNA for the CDR3 is TGTGCCATCAGTGCGACGGAGACCTTAGGCTACACCTTC. Its protein is CAISATETLGYTF.

The V gene is TRBV27, the J gene TRBJ2-3, with D perhaps TRBD1 (5 bases). Trimming pared 4 bases from V and 4 bases from J, leaving 24 bases between. The CDR3 contains 18 residues. The germline gives CDR1 MNHEY, CDR2 SMNVEV (reference sequence). The CDR3 coding sequence is TGTGCCAGCAGTTCTTTCCTAGGGGTCGTGCAGATTTCAGATACGCAGTATTTT. Translating gives CASSSFLGVVQISDTQYF.

This chain uses TRBV20-1 with TRBJ1-5; D possibly corresponds to TRBD1 (6 bases). The V end was cut by 1 base, the J end by 2 bases, with 9 bases between. The CDR3 consists of 14 residues. CDR1 and CDR2 (germline): DFQATT, SNEGSKA (reference sequence). The CDR3 is CSARGGAGNQPQHF. The CDR3 DNA follows: TGCAGTGCTAGAGGGGGGGCGGGCAATCAGCCCCAGCATTTT.

This clonotype was recorded only once. The junction shows a germline mismatch at one end, possibly a read error. The rearrangement joins TRBV20-1 to TRBJ2-2; D might be TRBD1 or TRBD2, each matching 7 bases. The CDR3 length is 14 residues. Germline CDR1 and CDR2: DFQATT and SNEGSKA (reference sequence). The CDR3 DNA reads as TGCAGTGCACCAGGGGGGAGGGGGATCGGGGAGCGGTTTTTT. Its protein product is CSAPGGRGIGERFF.